A single sample gave rise to the 18 T cell receptor beta chains below, sequenced in a study of blood T cell repertoires in COVID-19. Using immunoSEQ multiplex PCR, the repertoire was profiled, and TCRdb retains in-frame clones only, with some absent. The table lists 200,000 to 250,000 clones, less than 85% of them singletons. Sequenced sample: PBMCs or T cells enriched from blood (not recorded which). These receptors came from a man aged 35-49 years who had recovered from COVID-19.

CDR3 sequence: CASSDGTGGHYGYTF. The CDR3 DNA reads TGTGCCAGCAGTGATGGGACAGGGGGCCACTATGGCTACACCTTC. The chain employs TRBV25-1 and TRBJ1-2, with 12 bases matching TRBD1. The V and J ends lost 3 bases and 3 bases, in that order; junction bases with no gene match: 2. The CDR3 totals 15 residues. Germline loops: CDR1 MGHDK, CDR2 SYGVNS.

The J gene is TRBJ1-5, the V gene TRBV5-5, with TRBD1 identical over 7 bases. Germline assignment: CDR1 SGHKS and CDR2 YYEKEE (reference sequence). Trimming removed 0 bases from V and 6 bases from J; junction bases left unmatched: 12. CDR3 length equals 17 residues. The CDR3 region is CASSLVPPGGLSQPQHF. The CDR3 nucleotides are TGTGCCAGCAGCTTGGTTCCCCCAGGGGGATTGAGTCAGCCCCAGCATTTT. The full variable domain, rest sourced from reference TRBV5-5 and TRBJ1-5, is DAGVTQSPTHLIKTRGQQVTLRCSPISGHKSVSWYQQVLGQGPQFIFQYYEKEERGRGNFPDRFSARQFPNYSSELNVNALLLGDSALYLCASSLVPPGGLSQPQHFGDGTRLSIL.

Notes on this clone: An end of the junction does not agree with germline; a read error may underlie this. The chain links TRBV7-7 to TRBJ2-7; 10 nucleotides agree with TRBD1. The CDR3 spans 15 residues. Germline V lookup: CDR1 SSHAT, CDR2 FNYEAQ (reference sequence). CDR3 residues: CASSLGQGPPYEQYF. CDR3 nucleotides: TGTGCTAGCAGCTTGGGACAGGGGCCACCCTACGAGCAGTACTTC.

This clone was found once. The rearrangement joins TRBV5-1 to TRBJ1-6; 7 positions match TRBD1. V lost 7 bases, J lost 5 bases, and 9 bases stayed unmatched. The CDR3 is made up of 15 amino acids. Germline CDR1 is SGHRS and CDR2 is YFSETQ. Here the CDR3 DNA reads TGCGCCAGCCGTCTAGCAGACAGGGATAATTCACCCCTCCACTTT. Translating it yields CASRLADRDNSPLHF. Combining the CDR3 with reference TRBV5-1 and TRBJ1-6 gives the whole variable domain KAGVTQTPRYLIKTRGQQVTLSCSPISGHRSVSWYQQTPGQGLQFLFEYFSETQRNKGNFPGRFSGRQFSNSRSEMNVSTLELGDSALYLCASRLADRDNSPLHFGNGTRLTVT.

The chain recombines TRBV11-1 with TRBJ2-1; no definite D call. Germline assignment: CDR1 SGHAT and CDR2 FQDESV (reference sequence). The CDR3 is 15 residues long. V dropped 1 base and J dropped 0 bases, with 7 bases sitting between them. The chain's CDR3 is CASSLGGSSYNEQFF. The DNA for the CDR3 is TGTGCCAGCAGCTTAGGCGGTAGCTCCTACAATGAGCAGTTCTTC.

The chain carries TRBV5-1 and TRBJ2-7; weak D call: TRBD1 (6 bases). The CDR3 is 13 residues long. CDR1 and CDR2 from the germline V gene are SGHRS and YFSETQ. Trimming pared 0 bases from V and 4 bases from J, leaving 8 bases between. CDR3 residues: CASSLAGQYEQYF. In nucleotides, the CDR3 is TGCGCCAGCAGCTTGGCCGGACAGTACGAGCAGTACTTC.

This clone was recorded once. The chain is built from TRBV20-1 and TRBJ1-1; no reliable D call. The CDR3 has 10 amino acids. Germline V gene lookup returns CDR1 DFQATT and CDR2 SNEGSKA (reference sequence). CDR3 bases: TGCATACTTAGCCTGGGTGAAGCTTTCTTT. Translation gives CILSLGEAFF.

This sequence joins TRBV5-1 and TRBJ2-7; TRBD2 matches 7 bases. The germline V gene encodes CDR1 SGHRS and CDR2 YFSETQ. The CDR3 loop spans 14 amino acids. The V segment lost 0 bases and the J segment 3 bases; nucleotides outside the gene matches: 3. Written as DNA, the CDR3 is TGCGCCAGCAGCTTGGGGGCGGGAGTCTACGAGCAGTACTTC. Translated: CASSLGAGVYEQYF. Based on the CDR3 plus reference TRBV5-1 and TRBJ2-7, the full variable domain is KAGVTQTPRYLIKTRGQQVTLSCSPISGHRSVSWYQQTPGQGLQFLFEYFSETQRNKGNFPGRFSGRQFSNSRSEMNVSTLELGDSALYLCASSLGAGVYEQYFGPGTRLTVT.

This chain links TRBV27 with TRBJ2-7; 10 bases fit TRBD2. This CDR3 has 15 amino acids. V lost 2 bases, J lost 5 bases, and 6 bases stayed unmatched. Germline V gives CDR1 MNHEY, CDR2 SMNVEV (reference sequence). CDR3 loop: CASSLRSSGSHEQYF. The CDR3 region has the DNA TGTGCCAGCAGTTTAAGGTCTAGCGGGAGCCACGAGCAGTACTTC.

This chain uses TRBV5-1 with TRBJ2-1; D is perhaps TRBD1 (6 bases). The CDR3 length is 17 residues. In germline, CDR1 is SGHRS, CDR2 YFSETQ. Trimming took off 0 bases at V and 3 bases at J, with 16 bases between the two ends. The CDR3 protein is CASSLGGNRVLYNEQFF. The CDR3 region has the DNA TGCGCCAGCAGCTTGGGGGGTAACAGGGTCCTCTACAATGAGCAGTTCTTC.

For the CDR3, the DNA is TGTGCCAGCAGCCCGGGACAGCTCCTCTCCTACGAGCAGTACTTC. Encoded protein: CASSPGQLLSYEQYF. V gene TRBV7-2 combines with J gene TRBJ2-7, with 7 bases aligning to TRBD1. With 5 bases clipped from V and 0 bases from J, the junction kept 7 bases outside the gene matches. CDR3 size: 15 residues. Germline assignment: CDR1 SGHTA and CDR2 FQGNSA.

The chain recombines TRBV5-4 with TRBJ1-2; a possible D gene is TRBD1 (5 bases). Germline CDR1 reads SGHNT; CDR2 reads YYREEE (reference sequence). The V end lost 3 bases, the J end lost 8 bases, and 20 bases lay between the germline ends. There are 15 residues in the CDR3. The CDR3 sequence is CASSSGGEMQRGYTF. The CDR3, as DNA: TGTGCCAGCAGCTCTGGGGGGGAGATGCAGAGGGGCTACACCTTC.

The gene calls are TRBV2 and TRBJ2-3, with 10 positions matching TRBD1. V shed 5 bases, J shed 4 bases, and the junction held 3 bases outside the gene matches. The length of the CDR3 is 14 residues. Per the germline V gene, CDR1 is SNHLY and CDR2 is FYNNEI. The DNA of the CDR3 is TGTGCCAGCAGTAGGGGACAGGGGCCAGATACGCAGTATTTT. Its translation is CASSRGQGPDTQYF.

This clone showed up just a few times. The chain is built from TRBV3-1 (or the pseudogene TRBV3-2) and TRBJ1-1; tentatively, D is TRBD1 (6 bases). CDR1 and CDR2 from the germline V gene are LGHDT and YNNKEL (reference sequence). V gave up 2 bases and J gave up 7 bases, with 14 bases separating them. The length of the CDR3 is 14 residues. The CDR3 is CASSQLTRDNEAFF. Written as DNA, the CDR3 is TGTGCCAGCAGCCAACTAACCCGGGACAATGAAGCTTTCTTT.

This chain uses TRBV5-4 with TRBJ1-4; D unclear. The germline V and J ends were trimmed by 0 bases and 1 base, with 7 bases remaining between them. The CDR3 runs 15 residues. Germline V gives CDR1 SGHNT, CDR2 YYREEE (reference sequence). The CDR3 sequence is CASSLGSGTNEKLFF. The CDR3 nucleotides are TGTGCCAGCAGCTTGGGCAGTGGAACTAATGAAAAACTGTTTTTT.

The chain employs TRBV5-1 and TRBJ2-7, with 9 positions matching TRBD2. This CDR3 has 15 residues. Trimming took 4 bases from V and 3 from J; bases not matched to a gene: 8. Per germline, CDR1 SGHRS and CDR2 YFSETQ. The CDR3 protein is CASSTTSGPNYEQYF. In DNA form, the CDR3 reads TGCGCCAGCAGCACGACTAGCGGCCCGAACTACGAGCAGTACTTC.

J is TRBJ2-6 and V is TRBV6-5; D unresolved. This CDR3 is 14 amino acids long. The V gene lost 5 bases and the J gene lost 0 bases, with 5 bases spanning the gap. The V gene's germline CDR1 is MNHEY and CDR2 SVGAGI. The CDR3 region is CASSLSSGANVLTF. DNA of the CDR3: TGTGCCAGCAGTCTATCCTCTGGGGCCAACGTCCTGACTTTC.

V gene TRBV19 combines with J gene TRBJ2-7; 8 bases match TRBD1. This CDR3 comprises 16 residues. Per the germline V gene, CDR1 is LNHDA and CDR2 is SQIVND (reference sequence). V was clipped by 3 bases and J by 0 bases; unmatched bases: 7. CDR3 region: CASSMATGVSSYEQYF. CDR3 in DNA: TGTGCCAGTAGTATGGCGACAGGGGTCAGCTCCTACGAGCAGTACTTC. The whole variable domain, filled in from reference TRBV19 and TRBJ2-7, reads DGGITQSPKYLFRKEGQNVTLSCEQNLNHDAMYWYRQDPGQGLRLIYYSQIVNDFQKGDIAEGYSVSREKKESFPLTVTSAQKNPTAFYLCASSMATGVSSYEQYFGPGTRLTVT.